These 9 T cell receptor beta chains came from one sample sequenced in a study of Graves' ophthalmopathy and Graves' hyperthyroidism (dated by TCRdb to the late 2010s). Sequencer: Illumina HiSeq 2000. For repertoire sequencing, TCR beta CDR3 regions were amplified from RNA transcripts. A first-round RT-PCR used HTBI primers with the Qiagen OneStep RT-PCR kit, followed by a second-round multiplex PCR, size selection and purification. TCRdb reran the public reads through fastp at Q25 and MiXCR, keeping productive beta chains. Duplicate CDR3 protein sequences are folded into a single record with the most common DNA and genes. The sample records over a million distinct CDR3 sequences, about 35% of which are singletons. The ten largest clones take up approximately 10% of the sample. Material: peripheral blood or thyroid tissue (not recorded which). Receptor source: an adult man with Graves' hyperthyroidism.

This clonotype was recorded many times. The V call is TRBV10-2, the J call TRBJ1-1; the D gene is possibly TRBD1 (5 bases). V gave up 6 bases and J gave up 8 bases, with 19 bases separating them. The CDR3 is 14 amino acids. Germline values: CDR1 WSHSY, CDR2 SAAADI. The CDR3 loop reads CASRLTENLREAFF. The CDR3 bases are TGCGCCAGCAGGTTGACAGAGAACCTCAGAGAAGCTTTCTTT.

This clonotype was observed many times. This chain connects TRBV7-2 to TRBJ2-7; no firm D call. V was pared by 1 base and J by 4 bases, with 14 bases between. CDR1 and CDR2 from the germline V gene are SGHTA and FQGNSA. This CDR3 has 15 residues. The CDR3 protein is CASSLVGVSSYEQYF. In DNA form, the CDR3 reads TGTGCCAGCAGCTTAGTTGGGGTATCCTCTTACGAGCAGTACTTC.

For this clonotype: A much larger clone lies one base from this, so it may be a read error. The chain is built from TRBV7-6 and TRBJ1-5; D might be TRBD1 (6 bases). The germline CDR1 and CDR2 sequences are SGHVS and FNYEAQ. V gave up 3 bases and J gave up 6 bases, with 21 bases separating them. The CDR3 covers 17 residues. This CDR3 is CASSLGAGGGVGQPQHF. The CDR3 nucleotides read TGTGCCAGCAGCTTGGGGGCGGGGGGGGGCGTGGGTCAGCCCCAGCATTTT.

This chain uses TRBV20-1 with TRBJ2-7; TRBD2 agrees at 12 bases. The CDR3 runs to 17 residues. CDR1 is DFQATT, CDR2 SNEGSKA, per germline (reference sequence). The V segment lost 3 bases and the J segment 3 bases; nucleotides outside the gene matches: 12. CDR3 bases: TGCAGTGCTAGTGGTGGTCCGACTAGCGGGAGTATCTACGAGCAGTACTTC. It encodes CSASGGPTSGSIYEQYF.

The chain joins TRBV29-1 to TRBJ2-2; no firm D call. CDR3 length equals 14 residues. V was pared by 5 bases and J by 1 base, with 11 bases between. Per the germline V gene, CDR1 is SQVTM and CDR2 is ANQGSEA. CDR3 sequence (DNA): TGCAGCGTTTCCCCAGCAAAGAACACCGGGGAGCTGTTTTTT. It translates to CSVSPAKNTGELFF.

This clonotype was detected only once. This chain uses TRBV27 with TRBJ2-7; D perhaps matches TRBD2 (5 bases). This CDR3 has 14 residues. Germline lookup yields CDR1 MNHEY and CDR2 SMNVEV (reference sequence). Trimming pared 3 bases from V and 2 bases from J, leaving 11 bases between. The CDR3 loop is CASSFAGITYEQYF. DNA for the CDR3: TGTGCCAGCAGTTTTGCCGGGATTACCTACGAGCAGTACTTC.

This clonotype was counted a few times. The chain combines TRBV4-1 with TRBJ1-1, with a possible D match to TRBD1 (6 bases). V was cut by 0 bases and J by 2 bases, with 7 bases left in between. CDR3 length equals 14 residues. Looked up from germline, CDR1 is MGHRA and CDR2 is YSYEKL. In nucleotides, the CDR3 is TGCGCCAGCAGCCAAGAGGGGACAAACACTGAAGCTTTCTTT. Translated, it gives CASSQEGTNTEAFF.

This clonotype appeared many times. The rearrangement links TRBV25-1 to TRBJ1-4; D gene uncertain. The CDR3 spans 12 residues. Germline lookup yields CDR1 MGHDK and CDR2 SYGVNS. V gave up 8 bases and J gave up 4 bases, with 8 bases separating them. The CDR3: CASVGFNEKLFF. In DNA, the CDR3 is TGTGCCAGCGTTGGCTTTAATGAAAAACTGTTTTTT. The full variable domain, in which reference TRBV25-1 and TRBJ1-4 provide the parts outside the CDR3, is EADIYQTPRYLVIGTGKKITLECSQTMGHDKMYWYQQDPGMELHLIHYSYGVNSTEKGDLSSESTVSRIRTEHFPLTLESARPSHTSQYLCASVGFNEKLFFGSGTQLSVL.

The chain carries TRBV20-1 and TRBJ1-2; 7 nucleotides match TRBD1. The CDR3 has 15 residues. V was clipped by 0 bases and J by 2 bases; unmatched bases: 6. Germline CDR1 reads DFQATT; CDR2 reads SNEGSKA (reference sequence). The DNA for the CDR3 is TGCAGTGCTAGAGATGACGGCAGGGGGAACTATGGCTACACCTTC. Translation gives CSARDDGRGNYGYTF.